The 4 T cell receptor beta chains below were found in one sample sequenced in a study of OX40 agonist ivuxolimab in advanced cancers. Repertoires were generated with immunoSEQ multiplex PCR, while TCRdb's copy carries only in-frame clones and drops some. The table shows 95,000 to 100,000 clones, with more than 85% occurring only once. The specimen comprised CD4+ or CD8+ T cells sorted from blood, sampled in a trial of the OX40 agonist ivuxolimab. The source is an adult with an advanced solid tumor such as melanoma, head and neck, liver or kidney cancer.

The rearrangement joins TRBV5-1 to TRBJ1-5; TRBD1 agrees at 7 bases. The germline CDR1 and CDR2 sequences are SGHRS and YFSETQ. V was pared by 0 bases and J by 3 bases, with 3 bases of the junction left unmatched. The CDR3 extends over 15 amino acids. In nucleotides, the CDR3 is TGCGCCAGCAGCTTGGGGGACAGCTTCAATCAGCCCCAGCATTTT. Its protein product is CASSLGDSFNQPQHF. The full variable domain, with the rest looked up from reference TRBV5-1 and TRBJ1-5, is KAGVTQTPRYLIKTRGQQVTLSCSPISGHRSVSWYQQTPGQGLQFLFEYFSETQRNKGNFPGRFSGRQFSNSRSEMNVSTLELGDSALYLCASSLGDSFNQPQHFGDGTRLSIL.

The table lists this clone with a count of one. The chain couples TRBV29-1 to TRBJ1-5, with D possibly being TRBD1 (5 bases). In germline, CDR1 is SQVTM, CDR2 ANQGSEA. Trimming pared 4 bases from V and 2 bases from J, leaving 9 bases between. The CDR3 is 13 amino acids. CDR3 DNA sequence: TGCAGCGTTGGGAGGGGCGGCAATCAGCCCCAGCATTTT. It encodes CSVGRGGNQPQHF.

The chain links TRBV30 to TRBJ2-3; 8 nucleotides match TRBD1. The CDR3 has 14 residues. Germline V gene lookup returns CDR1 GTSNPN and CDR2 SVGIG (reference sequence). V lost 2 bases to trimming and J lost 3 bases; unmatched junction nucleotides: 4. CDR3 region: CAWSTGGFTDTQYF. CDR3 coding DNA: TGTGCCTGGAGTACAGGGGGATTTACAGATACGCAGTATTTT. The full variable domain, its missing parts supplied by reference TRBV30 and TRBJ2-3, is SQTIHQWPATLVQPVGSPLSLECTVEGTSNPNLYWYRQAAGRGLQLLFYSVGIGQISSEVPQNLSASRPQDRQFILSSKKLLLSDSGFYLCAWSTGGFTDTQYFGPGTRLTVL.

This chain joins TRBV7-2 and TRBJ1-2; 7 nucleotides line up with TRBD1. CDR3 size: 15 residues. Germline lookup yields CDR1 SGHTA and CDR2 FQGNSA. The trim removed 4 bases at V and 3 bases at J, leaving 8 bases unmatched. CDR3 residues: CASSSQGLGDYGYTF. In DNA, the CDR3 is TGTGCCAGCAGCTCACAGGGGTTGGGGGACTATGGCTACACCTTC.